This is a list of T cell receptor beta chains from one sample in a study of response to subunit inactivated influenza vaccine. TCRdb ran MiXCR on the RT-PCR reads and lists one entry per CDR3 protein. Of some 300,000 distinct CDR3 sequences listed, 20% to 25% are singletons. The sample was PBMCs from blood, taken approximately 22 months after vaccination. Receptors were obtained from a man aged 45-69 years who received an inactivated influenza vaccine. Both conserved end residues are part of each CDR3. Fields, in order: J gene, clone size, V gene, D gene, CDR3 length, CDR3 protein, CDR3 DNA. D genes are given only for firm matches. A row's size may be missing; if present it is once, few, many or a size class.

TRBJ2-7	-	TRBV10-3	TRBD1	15	CAIRGADRVPYEQYF	TGTGCCATCAGGGGTGCGGACAGGGTACCCTACGAGCAGTACTTC
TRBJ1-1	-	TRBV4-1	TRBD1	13	CASSRRQGAEAFF	TGCGCCAGCAGCCGCAGACAGGGCGCTGAAGCTTTCTTT
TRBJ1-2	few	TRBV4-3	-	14	CASSQEDRIHGYTF	TGCGCCAGCAGCCAAGAAGACAGGATCCATGGCTACACCTTC
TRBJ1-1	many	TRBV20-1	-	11	CSARGNTEAFF	TGCAGTGCTAGGGGGAACACTGAAGCTTTCTTT
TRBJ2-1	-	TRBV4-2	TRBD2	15	CASSQGDYLARGQFF	TGTGCCAGCAGCCAAGGGGACTACCTCGCAAGGGGGCAGTTCTTC
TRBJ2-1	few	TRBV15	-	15	CATSRDLGLYNEQFF	TGTGCCACCAGCAGAGATTTGGGGCTTTACAATGAGCAGTTCTTC
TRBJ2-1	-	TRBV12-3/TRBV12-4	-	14	CASSSALGYNEQFF	TGTGCCAGCAGCTCGGCCCTCGGCTACAATGAGCAGTTCTTC
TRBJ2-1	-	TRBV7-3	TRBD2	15	CASSVAGLAGNEQFF	TGTGCCAGCAGCGTAGCGGGACTAGCGGGAAATGAGCAGTTCTTC
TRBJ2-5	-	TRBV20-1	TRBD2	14	CSASKASGQETQYF	TGCAGTGCTAGCAAGGCTAGCGGTCAAGAGACCCAGTACTTC
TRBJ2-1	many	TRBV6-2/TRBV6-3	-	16	CASSYPSFSYYNEQFF	TGTGCCAGCAGTTACCCCAGCTTCTCCTACTACAATGAGCAGTTCTTC
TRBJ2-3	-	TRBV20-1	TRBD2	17	CSAPTSGRAGSTDTQYF	TGCAGTGCTCCGACTAGCGGGAGGGCCGGGAGCACAGATACGCAGTATTTT
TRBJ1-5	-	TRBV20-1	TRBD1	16	CSARDGDRGGNQPQHF	TGCAGTGCTAGAGATGGGGACAGGGGTGGGAATCAGCCCCAGCATTTT
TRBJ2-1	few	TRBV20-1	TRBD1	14	CSASRGQARDEQFF	TGCAGTGCTAGTCGAGGACAGGCGAGGGATGAGCAGTTCTTC
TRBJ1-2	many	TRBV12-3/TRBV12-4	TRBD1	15	CASSVGTGANYGYTF	TGTGCCAGCAGTGTGGGGACAGGTGCTAACTATGGCTACACCTTC
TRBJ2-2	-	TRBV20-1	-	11	CSARGSGELFF	TGCAGTGCTAGAGGGTCCGGGGAGCTGTTTTTT
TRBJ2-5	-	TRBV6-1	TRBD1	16	CASSESRGQGTETQYF	TGTGCCAGCAGTGAATCAAGGGGACAGGGGACGGAGACCCAGTACTTC
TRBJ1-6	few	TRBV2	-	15	CASILSGHGNSPLHF	TGTGCCAGCATCCTGAGCGGGCACGGGAATTCACCCCTCCACTTT
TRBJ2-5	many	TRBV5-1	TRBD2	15	CASSTGTVAGETQYF	TGCGCCAGCAGCACCGGGACTGTAGCGGGGGAGACCCAGTACTTC
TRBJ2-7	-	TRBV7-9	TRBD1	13	CASSSPTGDEQYF	TGTGCCAGCAGCTCCCCGACAGGGGATGAGCAGTACTTC
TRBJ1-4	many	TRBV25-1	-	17	CASSEFEGFATNEKLFF	TGTGCCAGCAGTGAATTCGAGGGGTTCGCAACTAATGAAAAACTGTTTTTT
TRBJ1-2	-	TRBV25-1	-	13	CASSESLGVGYTF	TGTGCCAGCAGTGAATCTTTGGGGGTGGGCTACACCTTC
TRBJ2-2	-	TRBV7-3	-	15	CASSLNGRYTGELFF	TGTGCCAGCAGCTTAAATGGCAGATACACCGGGGAGCTGTTTTTT
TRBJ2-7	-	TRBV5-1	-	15	CASSLGVGYSYEQYF	TGCGCCAGCAGCTTGGGGGTAGGGTACTCCTACGAGCAGTACTTC
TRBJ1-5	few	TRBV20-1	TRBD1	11	CSADRDQPQHF	TGCAGTGCTGACAGGGACCAGCCCCAGCATTTT
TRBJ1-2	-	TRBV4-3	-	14	CASSQGSGTYGYTF	TGCGCCAGCAGCCAAGGTTCCGGAACCTATGGCTACACCTTC
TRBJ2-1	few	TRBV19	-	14	CASKFRGNYNEQFF	TGTGCCAGTAAGTTTAGGGGAAATTACAATGAGCAGTTCTTC
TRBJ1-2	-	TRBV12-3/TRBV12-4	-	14	CASSLVGGFHGYTF	TGTGCCAGCAGTTTAGTAGGAGGGTTCCATGGCTACACCTTC
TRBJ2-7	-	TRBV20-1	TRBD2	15	CSAREPTSGAVEQYF	TGCAGTGCTAGAGAGCCGACTAGCGGAGCCGTAGAGCAGTACTTC
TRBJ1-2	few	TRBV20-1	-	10	CSASGYGYTF	TGCAGTGCTAGTGGATATGGCTACACCTTC
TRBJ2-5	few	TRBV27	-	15	CASSLYGGLQETQYF	TGTGCCAGCAGTTTATATGGGGGGCTTCAAGAGACCCAGTACTTC
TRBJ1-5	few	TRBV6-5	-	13	CASSYSNGQPQHF	TGTGCCAGCAGTTACTCGAATGGCCAGCCCCAGCATTTT
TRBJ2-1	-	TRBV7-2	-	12	CATSLEIGEQFF	TGTGCCACCTCTCTGGAGATAGGTGAGCAGTTCTTC
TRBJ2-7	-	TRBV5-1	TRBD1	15	CASSNRDRGVYEQYF	TGCGCCAGCAGCAACCGGGACAGGGGAGTCTACGAGCAGTACTTC
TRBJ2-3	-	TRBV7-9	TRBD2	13	CASSSWGGDTQYF	TGTGCCAGCAGCTCCTGGGGGGGAGATACGCAGTATTTT
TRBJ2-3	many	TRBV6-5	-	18	CASSHAITGLRGADTQYF	TGTGCCAGCAGTCACGCCATTACGGGCCTAAGGGGCGCAGATACGCAGTATTTT
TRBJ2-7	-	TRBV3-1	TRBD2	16	CASSHIAGEFSYEQYF	TGTGCCAGCAGCCATATCGCGGGGGAGTTCTCCTACGAGCAGTACTTC
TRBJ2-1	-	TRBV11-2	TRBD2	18	CASSLDASGFSSYNEQFF	TGTGCCAGCAGCTTAGATGCTAGCGGATTTAGCTCCTACAATGAGCAGTTCTTC
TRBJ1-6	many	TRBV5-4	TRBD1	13	CASSPGSTGEEHF	TGTGCCAGCAGCCCGGGCTCCACAGGGGAGGAACACTTT
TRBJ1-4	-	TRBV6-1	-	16	CASSRLTAVRPEKLFF	TGTGCCAGCAGCCGACTGACAGCTGTGAGGCCTGAGAAACTGTTTTTT
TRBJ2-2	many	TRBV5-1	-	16	CASSPLGPTNTGELFF	TGCGCCAGCAGCCCTCTTGGACCGACGAACACCGGGGAGCTGTTTTTT
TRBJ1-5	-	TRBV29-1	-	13	CSVEVLPNQPQHF	TGCAGCGTTGAAGTGCTTCCCAATCAGCCCCAGCATTTT
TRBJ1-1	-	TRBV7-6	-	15	CASSTSPGQGAEAFF	TGTGCCAGCAGCACCTCCCCCGGACAAGGGGCTGAAGCTTTCTTT
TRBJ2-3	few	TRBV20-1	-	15	CSARKVASHTDTQYF	TGCAGTGCTCGAAAAGTGGCTAGTCACACAGATACGCAGTATTTT
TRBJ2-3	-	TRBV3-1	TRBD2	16	CASSTTGLAVTDTQYF	TGTGCCAGCAGCACTACTGGACTAGCGGTCACAGATACGCAGTATTTT
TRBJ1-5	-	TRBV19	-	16	CASSIVYGYSNQPQHF	TGTGCCAGTAGTATAGTATATGGATATAGCAATCAGCCCCAGCATTTT
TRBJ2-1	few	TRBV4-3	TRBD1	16	CASSQDGTGNWNEQFF	TGCGCCAGCAGCCAAGACGGGACAGGGAATTGGAATGAGCAGTTCTTC
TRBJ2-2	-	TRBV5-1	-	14	CASSVDAETGELFF	TGCGCCAGCAGCGTGGATGCGGAGACCGGGGAGCTGTTTTTT
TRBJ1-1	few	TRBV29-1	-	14	CSVSYRALGSEAFF	TGCAGCGTTTCTTACAGGGCTTTAGGCTCTGAAGCTTTCTTT
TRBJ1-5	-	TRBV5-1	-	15	CASSLTAGRDQPQHF	TGCGCCAGCAGCTTGACGGCAGGAAGGGACCAGCCCCAGCATTTT
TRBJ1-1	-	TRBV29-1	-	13	CSVASWPNTEAFF	TGCAGCGTTGCCAGTTGGCCGAACACTGAAGCTTTCTTT
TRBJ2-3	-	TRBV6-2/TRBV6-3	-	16	CASSYSGVPSTDTQYF	TGTGCCAGCAGTTACTCCGGGGTACCCAGCACAGATACGCAGTATTTT
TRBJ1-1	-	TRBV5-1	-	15	CASSLFAVDNTEAFF	TGCGCCAGCAGCTTGTTTGCCGTGGACAACACTGAAGCTTTCTTT
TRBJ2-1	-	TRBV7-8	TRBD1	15	CASSMGQHFYNEQFF	TGTGCCAGCAGCATGGGACAGCATTTCTACAATGAGCAGTTCTTC
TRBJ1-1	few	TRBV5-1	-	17	CASSLGRLGSANTEAFF	TGCGCCAGCAGCTTGGGGCGGTTAGGGTCCGCCAACACTGAAGCTTTCTTT
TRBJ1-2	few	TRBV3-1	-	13	CASRKQTNYGYTF	TGTGCCAGCAGGAAACAGACCAACTATGGCTACACCTTC
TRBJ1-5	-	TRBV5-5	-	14	CASSLAWTDQPQHF	TGTGCCAGCAGCTTGGCATGGACAGATCAGCCCCAGCATTTT
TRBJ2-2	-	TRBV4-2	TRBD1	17	CASSQDRARGRDRELFF	TGTGCCAGCAGCCAAGATCGGGCCAGGGGGCGCGACCGGGAGCTGTTTTTT